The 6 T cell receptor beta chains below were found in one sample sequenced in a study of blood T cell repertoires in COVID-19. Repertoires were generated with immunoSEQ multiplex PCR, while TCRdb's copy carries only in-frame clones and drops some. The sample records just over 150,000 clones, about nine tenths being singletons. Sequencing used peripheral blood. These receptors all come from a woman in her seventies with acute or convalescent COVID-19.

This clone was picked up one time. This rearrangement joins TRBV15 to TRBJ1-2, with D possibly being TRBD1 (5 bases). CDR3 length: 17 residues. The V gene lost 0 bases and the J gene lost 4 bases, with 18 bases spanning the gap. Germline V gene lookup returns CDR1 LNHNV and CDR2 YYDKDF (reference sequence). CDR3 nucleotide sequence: TGTGCCACCAGCAGAGATACACAGGCGGCGCGTAGCTATGGCTACACCTTC. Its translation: CATSRDTQAARSYGYTF.

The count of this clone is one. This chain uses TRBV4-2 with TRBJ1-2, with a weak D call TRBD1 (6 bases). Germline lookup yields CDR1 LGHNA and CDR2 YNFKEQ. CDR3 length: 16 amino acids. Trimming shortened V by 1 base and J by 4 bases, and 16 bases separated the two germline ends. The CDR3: CASSQVPPVQGYGYTF. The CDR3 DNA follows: TGTGCCAGCAGCCAAGTTCCCCCGGTACAGGGCTATGGCTACACCTTC.

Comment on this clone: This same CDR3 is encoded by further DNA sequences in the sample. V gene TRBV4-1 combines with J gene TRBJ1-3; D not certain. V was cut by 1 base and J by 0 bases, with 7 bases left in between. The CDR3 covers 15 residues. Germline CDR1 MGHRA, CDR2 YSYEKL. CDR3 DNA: TGCGCCAGCAGCCAAGGGCATACCTCTGGAAACACCATATATTTT. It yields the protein CASSQGHTSGNTIYF.

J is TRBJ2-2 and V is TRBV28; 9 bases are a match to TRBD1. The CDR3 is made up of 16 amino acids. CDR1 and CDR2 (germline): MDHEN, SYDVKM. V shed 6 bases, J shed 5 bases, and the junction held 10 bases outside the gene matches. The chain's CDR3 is CASSPMGDRETGELFF. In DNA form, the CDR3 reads TGTGCCAGCAGCCCGATGGGGGACAGGGAGACCGGGGAGCTGTTTTTT.

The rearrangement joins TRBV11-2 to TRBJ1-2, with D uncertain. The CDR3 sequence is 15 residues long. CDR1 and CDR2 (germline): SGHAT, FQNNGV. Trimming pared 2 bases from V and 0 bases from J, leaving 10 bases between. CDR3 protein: CASSLSDGANYGYTF. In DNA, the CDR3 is TGTGCCAGCAGCTTAAGTGACGGAGCTAACTATGGCTACACCTTC.

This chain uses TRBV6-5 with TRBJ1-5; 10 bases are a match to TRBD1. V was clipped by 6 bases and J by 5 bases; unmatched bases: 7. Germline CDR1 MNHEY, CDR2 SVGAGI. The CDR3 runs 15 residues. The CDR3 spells CASRDGTGEYQPQHF. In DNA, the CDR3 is TGTGCCAGCAGAGACGGGACAGGGGAATATCAGCCCCAGCATTTT.